A single sample gave rise to the 14 T cell receptor beta chains below, sequenced in a study of shared clonotypes between healthy human individuals. Libraries were prepared by immunoSEQ multiplex PCR; TCRdb keeps only in-frame clonotypes and omits some of them. The data show over a million clones, with roughly 95% seen just once and approximately 1.1% held by the top ten. Sequencing input: naive CD4+ T cells sorted from blood. Regarding subset: CD45RA+ positively selected. The receptors were gathered from a man aged 25 to 45 in good health.

The rearrangement links TRBV9 to TRBJ1-2; tentative D call: TRBD1 (5 bases). The germline gives CDR1 SGDLS, CDR2 YYNGEE. The CDR3 length is 13 residues. Trimming removed 0 bases from V and 8 bases from J, with 11 bases in between. Here the CDR3 DNA reads TGTGCCAGCAGCGTAGCCGGGGCACTGGGCTACACCTTC. Translation gives CASSVAGALGYTF.

This clone was observed once. The chain has TRBV19 and TRBJ1-3, with D possibly matching TRBD1 (5 bases). The germline CDR1 and CDR2 sequences are LNHDA and SQIVND (reference sequence). V gave up 3 bases and J gave up 0 bases, with 15 bases separating them. The CDR3 totals 17 residues. CDR3 protein: CASSILGVDGSGNTIYF. In DNA, the CDR3 is TGTGCCAGTAGTATTTTGGGGGTGGACGGCTCTGGAAACACCATATATTTT.

This chain joins TRBV7-8 and TRBJ2-7; maybe TRBD1 (6 bases). This CDR3 is 14 amino acids long. Germline assignment: CDR1 SGHVS and CDR2 FQNEAQ. Trimming pared 5 bases from V and 5 bases from J, leaving 16 bases between. CDR3 sequence (DNA): TGTGCCAGCAGCCCGCTCGGCAGGGACAACGAGCAGTACTTC. It translates to CASSPLGRDNEQYF.

The chain combines TRBV7-2 with TRBJ2-1; 12 bases align to TRBD2. The J segment lost 14 bases and the V segment lost 1 base, leaving 3 bases of the junction unmatched. The germline V gene encodes CDR1 SGHTA and CDR2 FQGNSA. The CDR3 spans 13 residues. Here the CDR3 DNA reads TGTGCCAGCAGCTTAGAGACTAGCGGGAGAAAGTTCTTC. This sequence encodes CASSLETSGRKFF. The full variable domain, rest sourced from reference TRBV7-2 and TRBJ2-1, is GAGVSQSPSNKVTEKGKDVELRCDPISGHTALYWYRQSLGQGLEFLIYFQGNSAPDKSGLPSDRFSAERTGGSVSTLTIQRTQQEDSAVYLCASSLETSGRKFFGPGTRLTVL.

The rearrangement joins TRBV27 to TRBJ1-4; D is perhaps TRBD1 (5 bases). The CDR3 is 16 amino acids. Germline CDR1 MNHEY, CDR2 SMNVEV (reference sequence). Trimming pared 6 bases from V and 1 base from J, leaving 15 bases between. CDR3 sequence reads: CASRPLDRKTNEKLFF. In DNA, the CDR3 is TGTGCCAGCAGGCCTCTCGACAGAAAAACTAATGAAAAACTGTTTTTT. The full variable domain, its missing parts supplied by reference TRBV27 and TRBJ1-4, is EAQVTQNPRYLITVTGKKLTVTCSQNMNHEYMSWYRQDPGLGLRQIYYSMNVEVTDKGDVPEGYKVSRKEKRNFPLILESPSPNQTSLYFCASRPLDRKTNEKLFFGSGTQLSVL.

V gene TRBV5-4 combines with J gene TRBJ2-2; 7 nucleotides line up with TRBD1. The CDR3 loop spans 16 amino acids. The germline V gene encodes CDR1 SGHNT and CDR2 YYREEE (reference sequence). V was pared by 4 bases and J by 1 base, with 7 bases of the junction left unmatched. The DNA for the CDR3 is TGTGCCAGCAGCCCCACACAGGGGCGGAACACCGGGGAGCTGTTTTTT. Its translation is CASSPTQGRNTGELFF.

The sample holds one count of this clone. This chain connects TRBV6-4 to TRBJ1-2, with D unclear. V was shortened by 0 bases and J by 2 bases, with 19 bases between the two germline ends. CDR3 size: 18 residues. Per the germline V gene, CDR1 is MRHNA and CDR2 is SNTAGT. CDR3 region: CASSDSDGPWPTNYGYTF. CDR3 nucleotide sequence: TGTGCCAGCAGTGACTCCGACGGTCCGTGGCCTACCAACTATGGCTACACCTTC.

The chain carries TRBV29-1 and TRBJ2-3; the D gene is possibly TRBD2 (5 bases). The V end was cut by 7 bases, the J end by 1 base, with 6 bases between. This CDR3 is 11 amino acids long. Germline values: CDR1 SQVTM, CDR2 ANQGSEA. The CDR3 loop reads CSGGGTDTQYF. CDR3 nucleotide sequence: TGCAGCGGGGGAGGCACAGATACGCAGTATTTT.

The V and J genes are TRBV7-2 and TRBJ2-1, with 10 bases lining up with TRBD2. Germline lookup yields CDR1 SGHTA and CDR2 FQGNSA. With 4 bases clipped from V and 8 bases from J, the junction kept 11 bases outside the gene matches. The CDR3 sequence is 16 residues long. DNA for the CDR3: TGTGCCAGCAGCTCGGCCGGGACTAGCGCTCGGTATGAGCAGTTCTTC. Translated, it gives CASSSAGTSARYEQFF.

The rearrangement links TRBV10-3 to TRBJ2-7; a possible D gene is TRBD2 (5 bases). Germline CDR1 ENHRY, CDR2 SYGVKD. V dropped 6 bases and J dropped 0 bases, with 15 bases sitting between them. The length of the CDR3 is 15 residues. This CDR3 is CAISGLDLSSYEQYF. The CDR3 nucleotides read TGTGCCATCAGCGGACTGGACCTAAGCTCCTACGAGCAGTACTTC.

The chain employs TRBV27 and TRBJ1-1; D ambiguous. Germline loops: CDR1 MNHEY, CDR2 SMNVEV (reference sequence). CDR3 length equals 14 residues. Trimming left V 3 bases short and J 0 bases short, with 8 bases between. In nucleotides, the CDR3 is TGTGCCAGCAGTTTCGGACCGCTGAACACTGAAGCTTTCTTT. Amino acid sequence: CASSFGPLNTEAFF.

The chain links TRBV10-3 to TRBJ2-3, with 12 bases matching TRBD2. CDR1 and CDR2 (germline): ENHRY, SYGVKD. V dropped 2 bases and J dropped 3; count of bases not matched to a gene: 6. CDR3 length: 17 amino acids. CDR3 amino acids: CAISETRTSGITDTQYF. The DNA for the CDR3 is TGTGCCATCAGTGAGACCCGGACTAGCGGGATTACAGATACGCAGTATTTT.

V gene TRBV7-9 combines with J gene TRBJ2-7; TRBD1 aligns across 7 bases. Germline trimming cut 7 bases from V and 2 bases from J; bases unmatched to any gene: 8. Looked up from germline, CDR1 is SEHNR and CDR2 is FQNEAQ (reference sequence). This CDR3 comprises 14 residues. The DNA for the CDR3 is TGTGCCAGCACCCCGCGGACAGGAACCTACGAGCAGTACTTC. This translates into CASTPRTGTYEQYF.

The J gene is TRBJ2-7, the V gene TRBV5-1; TRBD1 matches at 9 bases. From germline, CDR1 is SGHRS and CDR2 YFSETQ. Trimming removed 0 bases from V and 10 bases from J; junction bases left unmatched: 14. This CDR3 spans 16 amino acids. CDR3 protein: CASSLATGQGRSRQYF. The CDR3 DNA is TGCGCCAGCAGCTTGGCAACCGGACAGGGGCGTTCGCGACAGTACTTC. The full variable domain, its missing parts supplied by reference TRBV5-1 and TRBJ2-7, is KAGVTQTPRYLIKTRGQQVTLSCSPISGHRSVSWYQQTPGQGLQFLFEYFSETQRNKGNFPGRFSGRQFSNSRSEMNVSTLELGDSALYLCASSLATGQGRSRQYFGPGTRLTVT.